This TCR beta chain was recovered during a study of blood T cell repertoires in COVID-19. The wider study: Italy, Spain and the United States were the sources of the convalescent and acute COVID-19 samples.

Germline-derived CDR1 and CDR2 are SNHLY and FYNNEI. V was pared by 6 bases and J by 0 bases, with 7 bases of the junction left unmatched. This CDR3 has 16 amino acids. Study members were between about 18 and 100 years old and lived in 20 to 30 US regions. This table comes from immunoSEQ multiplex PCR, and its TCRdb copy is limited to in-frame clones, with some not included. The data show about 310,000 clones, with about 89% seen just once and approximately 5.2% held by the top ten. The V gene is TRBV2, the J gene TRBJ1-5; 8 nucleotides match TRBD1. The TCR was taken from a man aged 60 to 75 who had recovered from COVID-19. Sequencing was carried out using PBMCs or T cells enriched from blood (not recorded which). The CDR3 coding sequence is TGTGCCAGCAGAGCCAGGGGGCCCGATAGCAATCAGCCCCAGCATTTT. The encoded protein is CASRARGPDSNQPQHF.